A selection of T cell receptor beta chains follows, all from one sample in a study of radiotherapy plus CTLA-4 blockade in lung cancer. Data came from immunoSEQ multiplex PCR; TCRdb stores just in-frame clones and leaves some out. The sample has under 35,000 clones; 60% to 75% are singletons. This specimen consisted of peripheral blood, obtained from a patient treated with radiotherapy plus ipilimumab. The receptors originated from a human donor with non-small cell lung cancer whose response to radiotherapy plus ipilimumab could not be evaluated. CDR3s include the opening cysteine and the closing phenylalanine or tryptophan. D genes are given only for firm matches. Not all rows give a size; the values are once, few, many and, for expanded clones, a class.

>TRBD2|TRBV6-1|once|TRBJ2-7
TGTGCCAGCAGTGAAGGTTGGCGGGAGTACGAGCAGTACTTC
CASSEGWREYEQYF
>NA|TRBV6-6|NA|TRBJ2-3
TGTGCCAGCAGGCCCGATGGGGAGGGCACAGATACGCAGTATTTT
CASRPDGEGTDTQYF
>NA|TRBV7-8|NA|TRBJ2-3
TGTGCCAGCAGCCCCTCCCTTACAGGGAAACCTAGCACAGATACGCAGTATTTT
CASSPSLTGKPSTDTQYF
>TRBD2|TRBV28|NA|TRBJ2-5
TGTGCCAGTCACGCGGCTAGCGGATTTGGAGGGGAGACCCAGTACTTC
CASHAASGFGGETQYF
>NA|TRBV5-1|few|TRBJ1-1
TGCGCCAGCAGCTTTGGAGTGTCGAACACTGAAGCTTTCTTT
CASSFGVSNTEAFF
>TRBD2|TRBV27|once|TRBJ2-3
TGTGCCAGCAGTCTGACTAGCGGGGGCGCGGATACGCAGTATTTT
CASSLTSGGADTQYF
>NA|TRBV6-6|few|TRBJ2-7
TGTGCCAGCAGTTACTCGACAGACTCCTACGAGCAGTACTTC
CASSYSTDSYEQYF
>NA|TRBV5-6|NA|TRBJ2-7
TGTGCCAGCAGCAACCCCCCCGGGTTGTTAGCGGAACCCTACGAGCAGTACTTC
CASSNPPGLLAEPYEQYF
>NA|TRBV27|NA|TRBJ2-1
TGTGCCAGCAGGCAATTGCTAGCGCCTGAGCAGTTCTTC
CASRQLLAPEQFF
>NA|TRBV11-2|NA|TRBJ2-1
TGTGCCAGCAGCCCAGCGGGTAGCTCCTACAATGAGCAGTTCTTC
CASSPAGSSYNEQFF
>TRBD2|TRBV4-3|few|TRBJ2-5
TGCGCCAGCAGCCAAGACTGGGGGGGGGACGGATCGTACTTC
CASSQDWGGDGSYF
>NA|TRBV9|few|TRBJ1-1
TGTGCCAGCAGCGTAGCTTCAGAGTGGAGAGGTGAAGCTTTCTTT
CASSVASEWRGEAFF
>NA|TRBV28|NA|TRBJ1-2
TGTGCCATCAGTATCCCAGGGGTCAACTATGGCTACACCTTC
CAISIPGVNYGYTF
>NA|TRBV2|NA|TRBJ2-7
TGTGCCAGCAGTTCCGGGTCCTACGAGCAGTACTTC
CASSSGSYEQYF
>NA|TRBV5-4|NA|TRBJ2-6
TGTGCCAGCAGCTGGGGGCAGTCCTCTGGGGCCAACGTCCTGACTTTC
CASSWGQSSGANVLTF
>NA|TRBV19|NA|TRBJ1-5
TGTGCCACCAATGCCTTTCATACAGGGATACTGCATCAGCCCCAGCATTTT
CATNAFHTGILHQPQHF
>NA|TRBV7-9|few|TRBJ1-2
TGTGCCAGCAGCGACCGACAGCAACTTAACTATGGCTACACCTTC
CASSDRQQLNYGYTF
>TRBD1|TRBV2|NA|TRBJ2-2
TGTGCCAGCGGGACAGACAACACCGGGGAGCTGTTTTTT
CASGTDNTGELFF